This T cell receptor (beta chain) was recovered during a study of blood T cell repertoires in COVID-19. Across the study: Spain, Italy and the United States supplied samples that represented acute and convalescent COVID-19. PBMCs, B-cell-depleted T cells, or T cells were the source of the cDNA or gDNA that made up the material.

As originally analysed: For nucleated cells, counts were estimated from reference gene primer amplification. The repertoire was sequenced with immunoSEQ multiplex PCR; TCRdb's copy has only in-frame clones and lacks some. D and trimming were read from the DNA, whereas the V and J calls and clone size are those reported in that table. The sample lists about 90,000 clones; approximately 86% were seen once. CDR3 length: 16 amino acids. Germline trimming cut 0 bases from V and 3 bases from J; bases unmatched to any gene: 2. Germline V gives CDR1 MNHEY, CDR2 SVGAGI. Sample: peripheral blood. The chain recombines TRBV6-5 with TRBJ2-2; 9 positions match TRBD1. This clonotype originated in a man older than 75 with active or convalescent COVID-19. CDR3 region: CASSYSGTGYTGELFF. The CDR3 DNA follows: TGTGCCAGCAGTTACTCCGGGACAGGGTACACCGGGGAGCTGTTTTTT.